What follows is one T cell receptor beta chain and its context. There were between 1 and 8 samples from each patient, taken pretreatment and on-treatment. The data are from a study of PD-L1 blockade in urothelial cancer. At the level of the study: Investigators checked blood 3 weeks (second dose) and 6 weeks after treatment start. Blood yielded a median of 141,255 T cells per sample.

The assay was immunoSEQ multiplex PCR, and TCRdb's table has in-frame clones only and misses some. The repertoire holds tens of thousands of clones, with around 88% as singletons. V was clipped by 8 bases and J by 8 bases, with 20 bases between them. CDR3 size: 14 residues. The V gene's germline CDR1 is MNHEY and CDR2 SVGAGI. The TCR sequence derives from a man in his sixties with urothelial cancer. The chain combines TRBV6-5 with TRBJ2-3, with D possibly being TRBD2 (6 bases). The material sequenced was PBMCs, taken around atezolizumab (anti-PD-L1) treatment. DNA of the CDR3: TGTGCCAGCTCGTTGCGGAGGGCGGGTGGTACGCAGTATTTT. It yields the protein CASSLRRAGGTQYF.